The rows below give T cell receptor beta chains drawn from one sample of a study of naive and memory T cell subsets. TCRdb reprocessed the UMI-ligation and nested PCR reads via MiXCR and lists one record per CDR3 protein. The sample has roughly 91,000 distinct CDR3 sequences, roughly 14% seen once. The sequencing sample was made of central memory CD4+ T cells from blood. These receptors originate from a human donor in good health. CDR3s include the opening cysteine and the closing phenylalanine or tryptophan. D genes are given only for firm matches.

J	length	V	D	CDR3
TRBJ1-5	18	TRBV7-9	NA	CASSLGERRGGQDQPQHF
TRBJ2-2	15	TRBV19	NA	CASKGIQGNTGELFF
TRBJ2-7	11	TRBV5-4	NA	CASSSLNEQYF
TRBJ2-7	14	TRBV20-1	TRBD1	CSATWTGGSYEQYF
TRBJ2-5	13	TRBV7-2	NA	CASSQGSEAAQYF
TRBJ2-1	17	TRBV29-1	NA	CSVEGGPGSDTYNEQFF
TRBJ2-3	18	TRBV5-1	TRBD2	CASSLASGTSGSTDTQYF
TRBJ1-1	13	TRBV3-1	NA	CASSRRGQGEAFF
TRBJ2-2	15	TRBV10-3	TRBD1	CAISGDGQGAGELFF
TRBJ2-6	16	TRBV4-1	TRBD1	CASSGTGSHGANVLTF
TRBJ2-2	12	TRBV10-3	NA	CAISRNTGELFF
TRBJ2-1	17	TRBV4-2	NA	CASSQDPGDFSYNEQFF
TRBJ1-1	14	TRBV5-1	NA	CASSLGPVNTEAFF
TRBJ2-7	16	TRBV14	TRBD1	CASSQNAWTGAYEQYF
TRBJ1-1	15	TRBV7-2	NA	CASSLAPVSNTEAFF
TRBJ1-2	14	TRBV6-6	NA	CASTPVLGVSGYTF
TRBJ2-7	14	TRBV2	TRBD1	CASSEEGAGYEQYF
TRBJ2-7	14	TRBV20-1	NA	CSARSGASSYEQYF
TRBJ1-1	13	TRBV5-6	NA	CASSLGAGAEAFF
TRBJ1-1	13	TRBV29-1	NA	CSVRTGLGTEAFF
TRBJ2-1	15	TRBV10-3	TRBD2	CAISESLARGNEQFF
TRBJ2-1	12	TRBV29-1	NA	CSVDRGLNEQFF
TRBJ1-5	15	TRBV18	NA	CASSPAAGSNQPQHF
TRBJ2-7	18	TRBV20-1	TRBD2	CSARDRWEVIAGGKEQYF
TRBJ2-3	16	TRBV28	NA	CASSQPGGASTDTQYF
TRBJ2-4	14	TRBV27	NA	CASSSLASFNIQYF
TRBJ2-1	15	TRBV4-1	TRBD1	CASSQAGTGNNEQFF
TRBJ2-3	15	TRBV20-1	NA	CSARAAALTTDTQYF
TRBJ1-1	13	TRBV6-2/TRBV6-3	NA	CASNEKGFTEAFF
TRBJ2-6	16	TRBV5-1	NA	CASSLGGGAGANVLTF
TRBJ2-1	14	TRBV20-1	NA	CSARDLLAWNEQFF
TRBJ1-4	16	TRBV12-3/TRBV12-4	TRBD1	CASSSTTGETNEKLFF
TRBJ2-1	15	TRBV11-1	TRBD2	CASRSGWAGGGEQFF
TRBJ2-6	17	TRBV27	NA	CASSLDQLRAGANVLTF
TRBJ1-5	15	TRBV7-2	NA	CASSGTPGPNQPQHF
TRBJ1-5	15	TRBV21-1	NA	CASSKATVSNQPQHF
TRBJ2-5	16	TRBV4-3	NA	CASSQGGFDRSGTQYF
TRBJ2-2	13	TRBV10-3	NA	CASRTEDTGELFF
TRBJ1-1	13	TRBV19	NA	CASSTQGNTEAFF
TRBJ2-1	12	TRBV6-2/TRBV6-3	NA	CASSLLGRLQFF
TRBJ2-5	11	TRBV5-1	NA	CASSFLETQYF